Following are 11 T cell receptor beta chains from one sample sequenced in a study of blood T cell repertoires in COVID-19. Clones were read by immunoSEQ multiplex PCR, and TCRdb kept only the in-frame ones, dropping some. In the table there are about 300,000 clones, 70% to 90% of which are singletons. The sequencing sample was made of PBMCs or T cells enriched from blood (not recorded which). The receptors come from a woman between 18 and 30 years old who had recovered from COVID-19.

V gene TRBV9 combines with J gene TRBJ2-1, with TRBD2 matching 10 bases. Germline trimming cut 2 bases from V and 7 bases from J; bases unmatched to any gene: 9. From germline, CDR1 is SGDLS and CDR2 YYNGEE. This CDR3 comprises 16 residues. This chain's CDR3 is CASSVSGGANLNEQFF. As DNA, the CDR3 is TGTGCCAGCAGCGTGAGCGGGGGGGCTAATTTGAATGAGCAGTTCTTC.

J is TRBJ1-1 and V is TRBV28; TRBD1 aligns across 7 bases. The CDR3 is 16 residues long. J was trimmed by 0 bases and V by 2 bases; bases with no gene match: 6. Looked up from germline, CDR1 is MDHEN and CDR2 is SYDVKM. The CDR3 DNA sequence: TGTGCCAGCAGTTTAGAGACCGGGACAGTGAACACTGAAGCTTTCTTT. It translates to CASSLETGTVNTEAFF. Based on the CDR3 plus reference TRBV28 and TRBJ1-1, the full variable domain is DVKVTQSSRYLVKRTGEKVFLECVQDMDHENMFWYRQDPGLGLRLIYFSYDVKMKEKGDIPEGYSVSREKKERFSLILESASTNQTSMYLCASSLETGTVNTEAFFGQGTRLTVV.

V is TRBV3-1 (or the pseudogene TRBV3-2) and J is TRBJ2-1; 7 nucleotides agree with TRBD1. The ends lost 4 bases at V and 8 bases at J; junction bases unmatched: 5. Germline V lookup: CDR1 LGHDT, CDR2 YNNKEL (reference sequence). The CDR3 sequence is 13 residues long. The DNA of the CDR3 is TGTGCCAGCAGCCTACGACAGGGCTATGAGCAGTTCTTC. It translates to CASSLRQGYEQFF.

The chain uses TRBV7-9 and TRBJ1-2, with a tentative D call TRBD1 (5 bases). The V gene lost 2 bases and the J gene lost 7 bases, with 14 bases spanning the gap. The CDR3 length is 14 residues. From germline, CDR1 is SEHNR and CDR2 FQNEAQ (reference sequence). The CDR3 reads CASSLMGQGGGYTF. In DNA, the CDR3 is TGTGCCAGCAGCTTAATGGGGCAGGGCGGTGGCTACACCTTC.

This chain connects TRBV30 to TRBJ2-2, with 8 bases aligning to TRBD1. The CDR3 covers 15 residues. Germline V lookup: CDR1 GTSNPN, CDR2 SVGIG (reference sequence). V was clipped by 3 bases and J by 2 bases; unmatched bases: 5. CDR3 sequence reads: CAWSEGQANTGELFF. The CDR3 nucleotides read TGTGCCTGGAGCGAGGGACAGGCCAACACCGGGGAGCTGTTTTTT.

J is TRBJ1-1 and V is TRBV19; no firm D call. Germline V gene data show CDR1 as LNHDA and CDR2 as SQIVND (reference sequence). Trimming stripped 2 bases from V and 3 bases from J, with 10 bases between. There are 14 residues in the CDR3. In nucleotides, the CDR3 is TGTGCCAGTAGTATAAGGGAGGCGGACACTGAAGCTTTCTTT. Amino acid sequence: CASSIREADTEAFF.

The chain employs TRBV23-1 and TRBJ2-6; 8 bases line up with TRBD1. TRBV23-1 is filed as an ORF, its function uncertain. The CDR3 runs to 20 residues. The ends lost 4 bases at V and 1 base at J; junction bases unmatched: 15. As DNA, the CDR3 is TGCGCCAGCAGTCCGCCCCCCGGGGCAGGGGGCAATTCTGGGGCCAACGTCCTGACTTTC. Protein product: CASSPPPGAGGNSGANVLTF.

The chain is built from TRBV27 and TRBJ1-2, with TRBD1 as a possible D gene (6 bases). Trimming cost V 2 bases and J 6 bases, with 13 bases left between them. Germline V gene sequence: CDR1 MNHEY, CDR2 SMNVEV (reference sequence). This CDR3 region has 14 residues. This CDR3 is CASSLQGGGDGYTF. The CDR3 DNA is TGTGCCAGCAGTTTACAAGGGGGTGGGGATGGCTACACCTTC.

The chain carries TRBV21-1 and TRBJ2-7; TRBD1 was called by the table and not checked on the DNA. TRBV21-1 is shown as a pseudogene. There are 15 residues in the CDR3. Written as DNA, the CDR3 is TGTGCCAGCGCCGAAGGACAGCTCTTTCCCTACGAGCAGTACTTC. Its translation is CASAEGQLFPYEQYF.

The chain employs TRBV10-3 and TRBJ1-3; 8 bases map to TRBD1. The CDR3 spans 13 residues. The germline CDR1 and CDR2 sequences are ENHRY and SYGVKD. Trimming removed 10 bases from V and 4 bases from J; junction bases left unmatched: 6. The CDR3 here is CATATGEGNTIYF. The CDR3 DNA reads as TGTGCCACCGCGACAGGGGAAGGAAACACCATATATTTT.

The chain links TRBV21-1 to TRBJ1-1; the table's D call of TRBD1 was not tested on the DNA. TRBV21-1 is a known pseudogene. The length of the CDR3 is 19 residues. CDR3 region: CASSKYPTDRGPSHTEAFF. CDR3 bases: TGTGCCAGCAGCAAATATCCCACCGACAGGGGGCCATCACACACTGAAGCTTTCTTT.